These 29 T cell receptor beta chains were sequenced from one sample in a study of blood T cell repertoires in COVID-19. The data were produced by immunoSEQ multiplex PCR, yet TCRdb's version contains in-frame clones alone and is incomplete. This sample has 250,000 or so clones, with approximately 89% found just once. Sequenced material: PBMCs or T cells enriched from blood (not recorded which). The receptors derive from a young woman who had recovered from COVID-19.

The chain recombines TRBV2 with TRBJ1-2, with 7 bases lining up with TRBD1. Losses at the gene ends were 6 bases for V and 8 bases for J; bases not matched to a gene: 9. Germline V CDR1 and CDR2: SNHLY, FYNNEI. CDR3 length equals 13 residues. The CDR3: CASRADREEGYTF. CDR3 DNA: TGTGCCAGCAGGGCTGACAGGGAAGAGGGCTACACCTTC.

The V call is TRBV5-1, the J call TRBJ2-7; 8 positions match TRBD1. The germline CDR1 and CDR2 sequences are SGHRS and YFSETQ. The CDR3 is made up of 16 amino acids. V shed 4 bases, J shed 6 bases, and the junction held 15 bases outside the gene matches. This chain's CDR3 is CASSTEPGQASFEQYF. The CDR3 coding sequence is TGCGCCAGCAGCACCGAACCGGGACAGGCTTCGTTCGAGCAGTACTTC.

This chain uses TRBV25-1 with TRBJ1-1, with a weak D call TRBD1 (5 bases). The CDR3 runs to 13 residues. Looked up from germline, CDR1 is MGHDK and CDR2 is SYGVNS. Trimming took 4 bases from V and 3 from J, leaving 9 bases between them. CDR3 sequence: CASSVQGYTEAFF. CDR3 DNA: TGTGCCAGCAGTGTCCAGGGATACACTGAAGCTTTCTTT.

This clone appeared once. V is TRBV29-1 and J is TRBJ2-1; 10 bases fit TRBD2. Germline V CDR1 and CDR2: SQVTM, ANQGSEA. The CDR3 covers 17 residues. V trimming: 7 bases; J trimming: 5 bases; junction bases outside the gene matches: 17. CDR3 sequence: CSAPKGSGGHRNNEQFF. The CDR3 DNA is TGCAGCGCCCCCAAAGGTAGCGGGGGGCATCGAAACAATGAGCAGTTCTTC.

This clone came up once. The chain has TRBV6-6 and TRBJ2-3; 12 positions agree with TRBD2. Losses at the gene ends were 4 bases for V and 2 bases for J; bases not matched to a gene: 4. From germline, CDR1 is MNHNY and CDR2 SVGAGI (reference sequence). This CDR3 is built from 16 residues. The CDR3: CASSSRTSGNTDTQYF. DNA of the CDR3: TGTGCCAGCAGTTCCCGGACTAGCGGGAACACAGATACGCAGTATTTT.

This chain joins TRBV30 and TRBJ1-1; D perhaps matches TRBD1 (5 bases). Trimming shortened V by 6 bases and J by 0 bases, and 8 bases separated the two germline ends. This CDR3 is 12 amino acids long. CDR1 is GTSNPN and CDR2 is SVGIG in the germline V gene (reference sequence). Here the CDR3 DNA reads TGTGCCTGTACAGGTATGAACACTGAAGCTTTCTTT. It specifies CACTGMNTEAFF.

The CDR3 nucleotides read TGCGCCAGCAGCCAAGCCAACGTGGGACAGGGCTCCTACGAGCAGTACTTC. It translates to CASSQANVGQGSYEQYF. V gene TRBV4-3 combines with J gene TRBJ2-7, with 9 bases aligning to TRBD1. V lost 1 base to trimming and J lost 0 bases; unmatched junction nucleotides: 7. The V gene's germline CDR1 is LGHNA and CDR2 YSLEER. This CDR3 comprises 17 residues.

The chain combines TRBV30 with TRBJ1-2; D is ambiguous. This CDR3 contains 11 residues. V lost 1 base and J 6 bases, leaving 6 bases between the germline ends. Germline-derived CDR1 and CDR2 are GTSNPN and SVGIG (reference sequence). The CDR3 DNA sequence: TGTGCCTGGAGTGGAGGGAATGGCTACACCTTC. Translating it yields CAWSGGNGYTF.

This clone was counted once. The CDR3 sequence: CASRELAGGGDEQFF. CDR3 coding DNA: TGTGCCAGCAGGGAGCTAGCGGGAGGGGGTGATGAGCAGTTCTTC. The chain carries TRBV27 and TRBJ2-1, with 12 bases lining up with TRBD2. Trimming took 6 bases from V and 8 from J; bases not matched to a gene: 8. Germline V gene sequence: CDR1 MNHEY, CDR2 SMNVEV (reference sequence). The CDR3 runs 15 residues.

J is TRBJ2-1 and V is TRBV28, with 9 bases identical to TRBD1. Germline CDR1 is MDHEN and CDR2 is SYDVKM. The ends lost 7 bases at V and 1 base at J; junction bases unmatched: 8. The CDR3 runs 16 residues. The CDR3 nucleotides are TGTGCCAGCACCACACCCGGGACAGGGTCCTACAATGAGCAGTTCTTC. This translates into CASTTPGTGSYNEQFF.

This clone showed up just once. The V and J genes are TRBV7-3 and TRBJ2-1; D might be TRBD2 (6 bases). The CDR3 covers 15 residues. Trimming took 2 bases from V and 8 from J, leaving 16 bases between them. In germline, CDR1 is SGHTA, CDR2 FQGTGA. CDR3 nucleotides: TGTGCCAGCAGCTTAGGGGACTGGCTCGAACATGAGCAGTTCTTC. It codes for CASSLGDWLEHEQFF. The full variable domain, its missing parts supplied by reference TRBV7-3 and TRBJ2-1, is GAGVSQTPSNKVTEKGKYVELRCDPISGHTALYWYRQSLGQGPEFLIYFQGTGAADDSGLPNDRFFAVRPEGSVSTLKIQRTERGDSAVYLCASSLGDWLEHEQFFGPGTRLTVL.

The chain is built from TRBV27 and TRBJ2-1; no reliable D call. Trimming took off 7 bases at V and 0 bases at J, with 10 bases between the two ends. The germline CDR1 and CDR2 sequences are MNHEY and SMNVEV (reference sequence). CDR3 length: 14 amino acids. The CDR3 DNA is TGTGCCAGCACGGCTGCTAGCTCCTACAATGAGCAGTTCTTC. This sequence encodes CASTAASSYNEQFF.

The chain joins TRBV19 to TRBJ1-1, with D possibly TRBD1 on 6 matching bases. The V and J ends lost 4 bases and 3 bases respectively, with 12 bases between them. CDR1 is LNHDA and CDR2 is SQIVND in the germline V gene (reference sequence). CDR3 length: 14 residues. CDR3 sequence reads: CASSSDRTYTEAFF. CDR3 nucleotides: TGTGCCAGTAGTAGTGACAGGACCTACACTGAAGCTTTCTTT.

The CDR3: CASSDVGGIGNEQFF. In DNA form, the CDR3 reads TGTGCCAGCAGTGATGTCGGAGGGATAGGAAATGAGCAGTTCTTC. The chain joins TRBV25-1 to TRBJ2-1; a possible D gene is TRBD2 (6 bases). Between the trimmed V and J ends, which lost 3 bases and 7 bases, there was a span of 16 bases. The CDR3 sequence is 15 residues long. Germline CDR1 MGHDK, CDR2 SYGVNS.

This sequence joins TRBV7-2 and TRBJ2-3; D perhaps matches TRBD1 (5 bases). V lost 1 base and J lost 2, with 10 bases in between. CDR3 length: 15 residues. The germline gives CDR1 SGHTA, CDR2 FQGNSA. The CDR3 spells CASSLEGADTDTQYF. CDR3 bases: TGTGCCAGCAGCTTAGAAGGGGCGGACACAGATACGCAGTATTTT. Together with reference TRBV7-2 and TRBJ2-3, the CDR3 gives the full variable domain: GAGVSQSPSNKVTEKGKDVELRCDPISGHTALYWYRQSLGQGLEFLIYFQGNSAPDKSGLPSDRFSAERTGGSVSTLTIQRTQQEDSAVYLCASSLEGADTDTQYFGPGTRLTVL.

CDR3 sequence reads: CASSWRQGEQYF. The CDR3 DNA reads TGCGCCAGCAGCTGGCGACAGGGGGAGCAGTACTTC. This chain joins TRBV5-1 and TRBJ2-7; TRBD1 aligns across 8 bases. V shed 3 bases and J 7 bases; nucleotides not matched to a gene: 3. From germline, CDR1 is SGHRS and CDR2 YFSETQ. This CDR3 contains 12 residues. The complete variable domain, with remaining parts taken from reference TRBV5-1 and TRBJ2-7, reads KAGVTQTPRYLIKTRGQQVTLSCSPISGHRSVSWYQQTPGQGLQFLFEYFSETQRNKGNFPGRFSGRQFSNSRSEMNVSTLELGDSALYLCASSWRQGEQYFGPGTRLTVT.

J is TRBJ2-1 and V is TRBV28, with a weak D call TRBD1 (5 bases). The V and J ends lost 6 bases and 6 bases respectively, with 12 bases between them. The CDR3 runs 13 residues. Germline lookup yields CDR1 MDHEN and CDR2 SYDVKM. The chain's CDR3 is CASRPPGPNEQFF. CDR3 sequence (DNA): TGTGCCAGCAGACCCCCAGGGCCCAATGAGCAGTTCTTC. Looking up the rest from reference TRBV28 and TRBJ2-1 gives the full variable domain: DVKVTQSSRYLVKRTGEKVFLECVQDMDHENMFWYRQDPGLGLRLIYFSYDVKMKEKGDIPEGYSVSREKKERFSLILESASTNQTSMYLCASRPPGPNEQFFGPGTRLTVL.

The chain recombines TRBV30 with TRBJ1-3; no definite D call. Germline V gives CDR1 GTSNPN, CDR2 SVGIG (reference sequence). The CDR3 has 16 residues. V lost 0 bases and J 4 bases, leaving 16 bases between the germline ends. The CDR3: CAWSVEVIVGGNTIYF. CDR3 bases: TGTGCCTGGAGTGTAGAGGTTATCGTCGGGGGAAACACCATATATTTT.

The CDR3 spells CASSASGEWNEQFF. The CDR3 bases are TGTGCCAGCAGCGCATCAGGGGAGTGGAATGAGCAGTTCTTC. The V call is TRBV9, the J call TRBJ2-1, with a weak D call TRBD1 (6 bases). This CDR3 region has 14 residues. Trimming left V 3 bases short and J 7 bases short, with 14 bases between. The germline gives CDR1 SGDLS, CDR2 YYNGEE. Together with reference TRBV9 and TRBJ2-1, the CDR3 gives the full variable domain: DSGVTQTPKHLITATGQRVTLRCSPRSGDLSVYWYQQSLDQGLQFLIQYYNGEERAKGNILERFSAQQFPDLHSELNLSSLELGDSALYFCASSASGEWNEQFFGPGTRLTVL.

This chain uses TRBV2 with TRBJ2-7; the match to TRBD2 covers 9 bases. The CDR3 covers 16 residues. Trimming took 3 bases from V and 2 from J; bases not matched to a gene: 8. Germline V CDR1 and CDR2: SNHLY, FYNNEI. CDR3 bases: TGTGCCAGCAGTGATCCCCGAGCTAGCGGGGCCTACGAGCAGTACTTC. Translated: CASSDPRASGAYEQYF.

The chain couples TRBV4-1 to TRBJ1-4; tentatively, D is TRBD1 (6 bases). The V and J ends lost 0 bases and 3 bases respectively, with 11 bases between them. The CDR3 runs to 16 residues. Looked up from germline, CDR1 is MGHRA and CDR2 is YSYEKL. Here the CDR3 DNA reads TGCGCCAGCAGCCAAGATAGGACAGTCCCTAATGAAAAACTGTTTTTT. This gives the protein CASSQDRTVPNEKLFF.

The rearrangement links TRBV24-1 to TRBJ2-3; perhaps TRBD2 as D (7 bases). The CDR3 runs to 14 residues. Trimming shortened V by 6 bases and J by 5 bases, and 14 bases separated the two germline ends. Germline-derived CDR1 and CDR2 are KGHDR and SFDVKD. CDR3 DNA sequence: TGTGCCACCAGTCGGGGGGCAACCGGAGATACGCAGTATTTT. It codes for CATSRGATGDTQYF.

Here the CDR3 reads CATTGQTNTGELFF. Written as DNA, the CDR3 is TGTGCCACCACAGGACAGACGAACACCGGGGAGCTGTTTTTT. J is TRBJ2-2 and V is TRBV24-1, with D perhaps matching TRBD1 (6 bases). CDR1 and CDR2 (germline): KGHDR, SFDVKD. The CDR3 sequence is 14 residues long. The V and J ends lost 8 bases and 0 bases respectively, with 9 bases between them.

The rearrangement links TRBV7-2 to TRBJ2-5, with 11 bases aligning to TRBD2. This CDR3 has 14 amino acids. The germline V gene has CDR1 SGHTA and CDR2 FQGNSA. Trimming at V came to 5 bases and at J to 10 bases, leaving 9 bases not matched to a gene. DNA of the CDR3: TGTGCCAGCAGCCAATGGGCTAGCGGGAGGAACCAGTACTTC. It encodes CASSQWASGRNQYF.

The V call is TRBV27, the J call TRBJ1-4, with no clear D. CDR1 is MNHEY, CDR2 SMNVEV, per germline (reference sequence). With 2 bases removed from V and 0 bases from J, the gap between germline ends came to 10 bases. This CDR3 contains 16 residues. CDR3 DNA: TGTGCCAGCAGTTTAATCCCGACTGCAACTAATGAAAAACTGTTTTTT. It specifies CASSLIPTATNEKLFF.

The V and J genes are TRBV30 and TRBJ2-3; maybe TRBD2 (5 bases). In germline, CDR1 is GTSNPN, CDR2 SVGIG (reference sequence). The CDR3 runs to 14 residues. The V end was cut by 1 base, the J end by 10 bases, with 18 bases between. In DNA, the CDR3 is TGTGCCTGGAGTGCCAGAAGGGAGACAATGGCGCAGTATTTT. This sequence encodes CAWSARRETMAQYF.

This chain uses TRBV12-3 or TRBV12-4 with TRBJ2-7, with a tentative D call TRBD1 (6 bases). The CDR3 contains 13 residues. Trimming removed 1 base at V and 3 bases at J, with 7 bases between. As DNA, the CDR3 is TGTGCCAGCAGTTTAGTACAGGGCTACGAGCAGTACTTC. Protein sequence: CASSLVQGYEQYF.

The V gene is TRBV5-1, the J gene TRBJ1-4, with 7 bases matching TRBD1. Germline V lookup: CDR1 SGHRS, CDR2 YFSETQ. V lost 2 bases, J lost 5 bases, and 15 bases stayed unmatched. CDR3 length: 18 residues. DNA of the CDR3: TGCGCCAGCAGCTTAATTGGGCAGGGGGTTGTTCGGAATGAAAAACTGTTTTTT. Protein: CASSLIGQGVVRNEKLFF.

The chain has TRBV4-1 and TRBJ2-2; the D gene is possibly TRBD2 (6 bases). Trimming shortened V by 1 base and J by 1 base, and 10 bases separated the two germline ends. From germline, CDR1 is MGHRA and CDR2 YSYEKL. The CDR3 is 16 amino acids. The CDR3 region is CASSQVGGRNTGELFF. The DNA of the CDR3 is TGCGCCAGCAGCCAAGTGGGGGGTAGGAACACCGGGGAGCTGTTTTTT.